This T cell receptor (beta chain) was recorded in a study of blood T cell repertoires in COVID-19. Looking at the study overall: T cells, B-cell-depleted T cells, or PBMCs supplied cDNA or gDNA.

Some clones are missing from TCRdb's copy, which holds only in-frame ones; the method was immunoSEQ multiplex PCR. The sample consists of fewer than 200,000 clones, about 88% of them appearing once. This receptor was obtained from a man aged 18 to 29 who had recovered from COVID-19. Source material: peripheral blood.

CDR3 amino acids: CASSSSGGSYEQYF. CDR3 bases: TGTGCCAGCAGCTCCTCGGGCGGGAGTTACGAGCAGTACTTC. The chain recombines TRBV7-2 with TRBJ2-7; TRBD2 agrees at 7 bases. Looked up from germline, CDR1 is SGHTA and CDR2 is FQGNSA. The V gene end was trimmed by 4 bases and the J gene end by 4 bases; junction bases not matched to a gene: 7. CDR3 length: 14 amino acids.